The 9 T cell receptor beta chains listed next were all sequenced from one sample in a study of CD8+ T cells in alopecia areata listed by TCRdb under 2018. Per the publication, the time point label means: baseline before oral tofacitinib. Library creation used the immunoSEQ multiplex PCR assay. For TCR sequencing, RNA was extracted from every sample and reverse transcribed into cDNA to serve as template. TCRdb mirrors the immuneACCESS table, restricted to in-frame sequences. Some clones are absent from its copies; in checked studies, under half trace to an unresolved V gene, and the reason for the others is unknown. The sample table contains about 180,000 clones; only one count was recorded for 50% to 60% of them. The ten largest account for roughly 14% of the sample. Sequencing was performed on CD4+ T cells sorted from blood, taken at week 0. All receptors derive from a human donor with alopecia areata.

The CDR3 DNA reads TGCGCCAGCAGCCAAGAAGAAGTGTGGCCCCAGCATTTT. Translated, it gives CASSQEEVWPQHF. V usage is TRBV4-1 and J usage is TRBJ1-5; D is unclear. Per germline, CDR1 MGHRA and CDR2 YSYEKL. The V end was cut by 0 bases, the J end by 9 bases, with 9 bases between. The CDR3 runs to 13 residues.

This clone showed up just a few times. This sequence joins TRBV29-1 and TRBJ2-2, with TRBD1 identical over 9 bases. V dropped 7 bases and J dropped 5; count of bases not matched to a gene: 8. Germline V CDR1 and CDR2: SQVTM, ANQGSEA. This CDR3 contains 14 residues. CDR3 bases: TGCAGCGCCGAGGGCGGGACAGGGACCGGGGAGCTGTTTTTT. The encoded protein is CSAEGGTGTGELFF.

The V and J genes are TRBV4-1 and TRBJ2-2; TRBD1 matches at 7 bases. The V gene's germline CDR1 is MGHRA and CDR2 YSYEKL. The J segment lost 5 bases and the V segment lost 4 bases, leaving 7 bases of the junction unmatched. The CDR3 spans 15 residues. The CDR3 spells CASSPGQAKTGELFF. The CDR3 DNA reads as TGCGCCAGCAGCCCAGGACAGGCCAAAACCGGGGAGCTGTTTTTT.

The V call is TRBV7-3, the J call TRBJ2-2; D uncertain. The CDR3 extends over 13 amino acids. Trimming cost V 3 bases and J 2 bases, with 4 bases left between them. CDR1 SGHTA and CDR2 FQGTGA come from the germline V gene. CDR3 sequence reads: CASSFGNTGELFF. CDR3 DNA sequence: TGTGCCAGCAGCTTCGGTAACACCGGGGAGCTGTTTTTT.

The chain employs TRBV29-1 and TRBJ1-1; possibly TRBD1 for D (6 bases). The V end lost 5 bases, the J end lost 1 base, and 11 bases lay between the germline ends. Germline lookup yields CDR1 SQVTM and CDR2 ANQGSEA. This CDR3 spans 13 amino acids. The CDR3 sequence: CSVIRGPNTEAFF. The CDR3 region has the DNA TGCAGCGTTATCCGGGGGCCGAACACTGAAGCTTTCTTT.

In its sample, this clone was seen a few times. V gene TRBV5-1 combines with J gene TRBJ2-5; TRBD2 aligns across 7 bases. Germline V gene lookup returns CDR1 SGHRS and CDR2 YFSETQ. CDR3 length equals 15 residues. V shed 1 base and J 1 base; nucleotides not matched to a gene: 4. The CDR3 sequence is CASSLTGTTQETQYF. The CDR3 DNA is TGCGCCAGCAGCTTGACCGGGACTACCCAAGAGACCCAGTACTTC.

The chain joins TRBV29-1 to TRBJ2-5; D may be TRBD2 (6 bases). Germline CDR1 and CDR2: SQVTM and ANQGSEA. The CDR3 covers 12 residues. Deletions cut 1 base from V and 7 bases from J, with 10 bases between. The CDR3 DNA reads TGCAGCGTTGAAGTGGGAGGTGGGACCCAGTACTTC. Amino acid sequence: CSVEVGGGTQYF. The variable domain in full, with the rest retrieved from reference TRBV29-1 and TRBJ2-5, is SAVISQKPSRDICQRGTSLTIQCQVDSQVTMMFWYRQQPGQSLTLIATANQGSEATYESGFVIDKFPISRPNLTFSTLTVSNMSPEDSSIYLCSVEVGGGTQYFGPGTRLLVL.

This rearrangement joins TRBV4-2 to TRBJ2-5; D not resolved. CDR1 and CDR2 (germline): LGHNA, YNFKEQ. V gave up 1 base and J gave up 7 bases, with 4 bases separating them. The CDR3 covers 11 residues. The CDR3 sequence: CASSQAGTQYF. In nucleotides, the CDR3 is TGTGCCAGCAGCCAAGCAGGGACCCAGTACTTC.

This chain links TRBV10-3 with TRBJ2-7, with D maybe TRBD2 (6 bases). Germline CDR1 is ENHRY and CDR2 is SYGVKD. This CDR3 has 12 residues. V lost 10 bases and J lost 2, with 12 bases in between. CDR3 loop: CATGGEPYEQYF. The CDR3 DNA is TGTGCCACAGGCGGGGAACCCTACGAGCAGTACTTC.